Included here is one T cell receptor beta chain sequence, with context. The entry originates in a study of blood T cell repertoires in COVID-19. Whole-study context: The samples span acute and convalescent COVID-19 from the United States, Italy and Spain.

Clones were read by immunoSEQ multiplex PCR, and TCRdb kept only the in-frame ones, dropping some. This repertoire shows about 410,000 clones, approximately 90% found once; its top ten account for 1.4%. Sequencing used peripheral blood. The clonotype was recovered from a woman aged 25 to 39 with active or convalescent COVID-19.

The CDR3 coding sequence is TGCGCCAGCAGCCAACAAAGCGGGGGGGGCCCACAAGAGACCCAGTACTTC. The encoded protein is CASSQQSGGGPQETQYF. The V call is TRBV4-1, the J call TRBJ2-5; 10 bases agree with TRBD2. Trimming at V came to 2 bases and at J to 2 bases, leaving 8 bases not matched to a gene. The germline V gene has CDR1 MGHRA and CDR2 YSYEKL. The CDR3 spans 17 residues.